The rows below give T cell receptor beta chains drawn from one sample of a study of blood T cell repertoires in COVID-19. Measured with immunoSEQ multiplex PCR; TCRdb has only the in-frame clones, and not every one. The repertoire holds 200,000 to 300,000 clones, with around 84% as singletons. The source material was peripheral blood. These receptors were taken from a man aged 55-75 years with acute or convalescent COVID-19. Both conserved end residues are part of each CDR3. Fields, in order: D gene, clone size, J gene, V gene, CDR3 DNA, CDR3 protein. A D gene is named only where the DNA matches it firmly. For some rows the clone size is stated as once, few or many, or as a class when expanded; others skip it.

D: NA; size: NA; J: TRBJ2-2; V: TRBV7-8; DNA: TGTGCCAGCAGCTTAGAACTAAACACCGGGGAGCTGTTTTTT; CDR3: CASSLELNTGELFF
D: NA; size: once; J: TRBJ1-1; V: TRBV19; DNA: TGTGCCAGTAGTATAGGAGGGGGAATCGGTGAAGCTTTCTTT; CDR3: CASSIGGGIGEAFF
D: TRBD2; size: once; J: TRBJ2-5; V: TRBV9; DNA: TGTGCCAGCAGCGTAGGCAACGCCGGGACTAGCGGGGGGGCGTGCGAGACCCAGTACTTC; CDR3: CASSVGNAGTSGGACETQYF
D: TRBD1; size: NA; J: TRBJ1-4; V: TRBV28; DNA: TGTGCCAGCAGAACAGGGGGAGGTAATGAAAAACTGTTTTTT; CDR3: CASRTGGGNEKLFF
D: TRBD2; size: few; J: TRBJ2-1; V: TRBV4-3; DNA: TGCGCCAGCAGATTTAGCGGGAGTCCCAATGAGCAGTTCTTC; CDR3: CASRFSGSPNEQFF
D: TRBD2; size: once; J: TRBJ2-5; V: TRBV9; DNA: TGTGCCAGCAGCGAGGCCGGGAGGGAGACCCAGTACTTC; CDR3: CASSEAGRETQYF
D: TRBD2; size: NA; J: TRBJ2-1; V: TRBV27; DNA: TGTGCCAGCAGAAAGACTAGCGGGTCCTACAATGAGCAGTTCTTC; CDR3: CASRKTSGSYNEQFF
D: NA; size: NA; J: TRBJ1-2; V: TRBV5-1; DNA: TGCGCCAGCAGCTTGGAAGGGGCCTATGGCTACACCTTC; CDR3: CASSLEGAYGYTF
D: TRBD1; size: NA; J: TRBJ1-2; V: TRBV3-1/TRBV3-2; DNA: TGTGCCAGCGGACAGGGGTTTGGCTACACCTTC; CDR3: CASGQGFGYTF
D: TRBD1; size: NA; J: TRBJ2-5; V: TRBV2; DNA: TGTGCCAGCAGGGCCCAAGTAGGGGGCCTGCAAGAGACCCAGTACTTC; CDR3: CASRAQVGGLQETQYF
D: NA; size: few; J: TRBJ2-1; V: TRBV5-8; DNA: TGTGCCAGCAGGTTTCGCCGGAGCTCCTACAATGAGCAGTTCTTC; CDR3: CASRFRRSSYNEQFF
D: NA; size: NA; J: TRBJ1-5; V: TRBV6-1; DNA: TGTGCCAGCAGTGAAGCCGGGGACACCTATAGCAATCAGCCCCAGCATTTT; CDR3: CASSEAGDTYSNQPQHF
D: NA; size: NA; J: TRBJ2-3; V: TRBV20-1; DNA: TGCAGTGCTAGCAGGGGAGATACGCAGTATTTT; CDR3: CSASRGDTQYF
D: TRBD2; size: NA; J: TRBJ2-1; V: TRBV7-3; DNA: TGTGCCAGCAGTTACCGGACTAGCGGGGGGGCCGGTGAGCAGTTCTTC; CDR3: CASSYRTSGGAGEQFF
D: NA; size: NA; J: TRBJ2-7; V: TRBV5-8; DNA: TGTGCCAGCAGCTTAGAGACCGGGACTCACCCCTACGAGCAGTACTTC; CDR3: CASSLETGTHPYEQYF
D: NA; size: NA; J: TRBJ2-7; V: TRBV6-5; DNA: TGTGCCAGCAGTTACTCGATAACCAGGGTTAGGGACGAGCAGTACTTC; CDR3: CASSYSITRVRDEQYF
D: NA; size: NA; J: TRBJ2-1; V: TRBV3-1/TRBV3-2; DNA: TGTGCCAGCAGCCCCAGCTCCTACAATGAGCAGTTCTTC; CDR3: CASSPSSYNEQFF
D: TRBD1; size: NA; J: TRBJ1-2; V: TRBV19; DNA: TGTGCCAGTAGTATACCCAGACAGGGGGCGTATGGCTACACCTTC; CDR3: CASSIPRQGAYGYTF
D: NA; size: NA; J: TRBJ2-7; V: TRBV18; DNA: TGTGCCAGCTCACCCACCACGACAGTGTCCTACGAGCAGTACTTC; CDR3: CASSPTTTVSYEQYF
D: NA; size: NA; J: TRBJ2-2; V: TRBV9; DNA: TGTGCCAGCAGCGTAGGGAGGGTGAACACCGGGGAGCTGTTTTTT; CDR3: CASSVGRVNTGELFF
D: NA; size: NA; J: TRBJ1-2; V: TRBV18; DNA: TGTGCCAGCTCTCCAATTCGGGAGGTGAACTATGGCTACACCTTC; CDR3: CASSPIREVNYGYTF
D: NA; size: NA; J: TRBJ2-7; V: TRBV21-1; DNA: TGTGCCAGCAGCAAAGTAGCTACTAGCGGGAGTTACGAGCAGTACTTC; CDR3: CASSKVATSGSYEQYF
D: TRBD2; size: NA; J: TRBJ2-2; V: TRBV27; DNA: TGTGCCAGCAGTCTTCTAGCGGGAGATGGTACCGGGGAGCTGTTTTTT; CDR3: CASSLLAGDGTGELFF